This T cell receptor beta chain was sequenced during a study of T-cell reconstitution after alpha-beta-depleted transplantation in children. This clonotype was observed at least ten times. Trimming removed 2 bases from V and 0 bases from J, with 5 bases in between. The CDR3 is 15 amino acids. The library targeted TCRbeta and was prepared with unique molecular identifiers. TCRdb fed the PCR reads into MiXCR, producing one record per CDR3 protein. The sample has nearly 550,000 distinct CDR3 sequences; 15% to 20% are singletons. The sample here was PBMCs from the stem cell graft donor, taken from the stem cell graft. The rearrangement links TRBV12-3 or TRBV12-4 to TRBJ2-6; the D is unclear. The TCR comes from a human donor who donated a stem cell graft to a child with acute lymphoblastic leukemia. The DNA for the CDR3 is TGTGCCAGCAGTTTATCGACCTCTGGGGCCAACGTCCTGACTTTC. It specifies CASSLSTSGANVLTF.